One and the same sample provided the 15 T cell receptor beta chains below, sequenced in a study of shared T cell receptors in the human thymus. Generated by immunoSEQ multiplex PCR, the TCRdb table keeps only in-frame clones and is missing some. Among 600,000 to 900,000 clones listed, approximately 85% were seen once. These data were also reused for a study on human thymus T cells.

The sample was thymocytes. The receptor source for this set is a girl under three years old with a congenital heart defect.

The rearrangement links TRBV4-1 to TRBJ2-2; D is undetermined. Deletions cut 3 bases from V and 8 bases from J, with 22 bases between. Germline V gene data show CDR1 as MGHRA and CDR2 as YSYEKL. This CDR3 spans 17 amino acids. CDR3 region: CASSHYPVDNLGGELFF. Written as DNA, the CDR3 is TGCGCCAGCAGCCATTACCCCGTCGACAACCTTGGGGGGGAGCTGTTTTTT.

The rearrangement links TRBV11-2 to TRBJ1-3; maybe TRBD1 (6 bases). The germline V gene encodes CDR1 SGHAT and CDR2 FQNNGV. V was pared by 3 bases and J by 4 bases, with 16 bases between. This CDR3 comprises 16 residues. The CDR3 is CASSLSPNRDGNTIYF. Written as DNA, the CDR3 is TGTGCCAGCAGCTTGTCCCCGAACAGGGACGGAAACACCATATATTTT.

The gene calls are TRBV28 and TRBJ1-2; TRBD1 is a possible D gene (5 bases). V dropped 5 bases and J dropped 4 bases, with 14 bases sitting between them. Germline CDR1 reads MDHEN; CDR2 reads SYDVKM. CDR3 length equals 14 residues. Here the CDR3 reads CASSPVTGFYGYTF. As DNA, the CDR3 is TGTGCCAGCAGTCCCGTCACAGGATTCTATGGCTACACCTTC.

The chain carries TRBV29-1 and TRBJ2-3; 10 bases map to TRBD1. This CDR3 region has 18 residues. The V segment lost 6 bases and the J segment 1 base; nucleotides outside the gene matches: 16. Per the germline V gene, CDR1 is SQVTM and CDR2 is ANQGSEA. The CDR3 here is CSVSATGGLGRRTDTQYF. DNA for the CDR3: TGCAGCGTCTCTGCGACAGGGGGCTTGGGGAGACGCACAGATACGCAGTATTTT.

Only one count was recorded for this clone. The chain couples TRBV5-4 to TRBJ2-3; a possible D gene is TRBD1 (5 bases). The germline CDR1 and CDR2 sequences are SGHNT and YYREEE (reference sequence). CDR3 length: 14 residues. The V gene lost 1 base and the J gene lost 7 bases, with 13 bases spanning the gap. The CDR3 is CASSLYGYRNTQYF. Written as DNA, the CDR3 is TGTGCCAGCAGCTTGTATGGATACAGGAATACGCAGTATTTT.

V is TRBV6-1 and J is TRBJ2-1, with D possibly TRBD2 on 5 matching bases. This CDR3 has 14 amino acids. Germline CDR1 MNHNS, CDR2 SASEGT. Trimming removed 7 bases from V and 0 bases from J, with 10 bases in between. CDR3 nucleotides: TGTGCCAGCATAGGCGGGTTCTCCTACAATGAGCAGTTCTTC. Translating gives CASIGGFSYNEQFF.

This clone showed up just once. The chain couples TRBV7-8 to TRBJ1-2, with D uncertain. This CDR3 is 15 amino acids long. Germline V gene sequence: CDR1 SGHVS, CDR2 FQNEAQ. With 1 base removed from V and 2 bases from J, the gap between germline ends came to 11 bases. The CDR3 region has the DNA TGTGCCAGCAGCTTAGGGCTGGCAGTAAACTATGGCTACACCTTC. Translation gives CASSLGLAVNYGYTF.

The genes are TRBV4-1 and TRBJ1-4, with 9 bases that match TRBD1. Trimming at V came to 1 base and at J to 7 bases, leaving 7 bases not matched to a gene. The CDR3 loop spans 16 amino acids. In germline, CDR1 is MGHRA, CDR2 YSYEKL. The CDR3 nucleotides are TGCGCCAGCAGCCAAGGGATGGGACAGGGTGTTGAAAAACTGTTTTTT. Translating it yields CASSQGMGQGVEKLFF.

The CDR3 loop reads CASSRPGLDPYSSTDTQYF. CDR3 nucleotide sequence: TGTGCCAGCAGCCGGCCGGGACTGGATCCATATTCTAGCACAGATACGCAGTATTTT. V usage is TRBV5-6 and J usage is TRBJ2-3, with D tentatively TRBD2 (6 bases). V was pared by 4 bases and J by 0 bases, with 24 bases between. Germline loops: CDR1 SGHDT, CDR2 YYEEEE. The CDR3 is made up of 19 amino acids.

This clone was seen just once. The CDR3 DNA sequence: TGTGCCTGGAGTGTACTCGGGTCCCGGGGGGAAGGCTACACCTTC. As protein: CAWSVLGSRGEGYTF. J is TRBJ1-2 and V is TRBV30; a weak D match, TRBD1 (5 bases). The CDR3 is made up of 15 amino acids. V shed 0 bases and J shed 8 bases, with 19 bases lying between them. Germline V gene lookup returns CDR1 GTSNPN and CDR2 SVGIG (reference sequence).

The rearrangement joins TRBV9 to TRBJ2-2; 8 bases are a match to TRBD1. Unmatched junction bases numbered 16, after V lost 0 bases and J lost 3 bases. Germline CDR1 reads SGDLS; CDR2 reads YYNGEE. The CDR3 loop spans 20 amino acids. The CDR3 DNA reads TGTGCCAGCAGCGTAGATTCAACAGGGGGTTGTAAGGAGCACACCGGGGAGCTGTTTTTT. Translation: CASSVDSTGGCKEHTGELFF.

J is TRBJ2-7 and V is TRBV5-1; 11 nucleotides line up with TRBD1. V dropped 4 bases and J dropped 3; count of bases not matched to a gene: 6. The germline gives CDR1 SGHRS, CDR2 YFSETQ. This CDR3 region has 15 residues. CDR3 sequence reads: CASSPSGTGGYEQYF. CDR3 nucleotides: TGCGCCAGCAGCCCCTCCGGGACAGGGGGCTACGAGCAGTACTTC.

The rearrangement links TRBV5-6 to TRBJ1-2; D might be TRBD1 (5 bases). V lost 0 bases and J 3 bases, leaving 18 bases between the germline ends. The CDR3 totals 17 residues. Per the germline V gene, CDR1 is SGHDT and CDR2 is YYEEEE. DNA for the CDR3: TGTGCCAGCAGCTTGGCCCCAGCAGGGATAAACGACTATGGCTACACCTTC. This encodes CASSLAPAGINDYGYTF.

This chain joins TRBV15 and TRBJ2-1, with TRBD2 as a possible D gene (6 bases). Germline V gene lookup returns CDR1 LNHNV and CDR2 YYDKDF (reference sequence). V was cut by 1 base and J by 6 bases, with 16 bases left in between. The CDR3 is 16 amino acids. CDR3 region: CATSRAPGTPPNEQFF. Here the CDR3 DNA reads TGTGCCACCAGCAGAGCTCCAGGGACTCCGCCCAATGAGCAGTTCTTC.

The CDR3 coding sequence is TGTGCCAGCTCACCGAGGGTCGGCATGAACACTGAAGCTTTCTTT. Translating it yields CASSPRVGMNTEAFF. This chain links TRBV18 with TRBJ1-1; D gene ambiguous. This CDR3 is 15 amino acids long. Trimming removed 3 bases at V and 0 bases at J, with 11 bases between. Germline CDR1 KGHSH, CDR2 LQKENI.